Below are 29 T cell receptor beta chains sequenced from a single sample in a study of identical twins. Using its own MiXCR run on the 5' RACE reads, TCRdb lists one record per CDR3 protein. The sample records 500,000 to 650,000 distinct CDR3 sequences, 7.1% being singletons. This sample also belongs to another study, concerning yellow fever vaccine responses in identical twins.

Sequencing input: PBMCs. These TCRs come from a young woman in good health.

This clonotype has a count of ten or more. The rearrangement joins TRBV28 to TRBJ1-6, with TRBD1 as a possible D gene (5 bases). V was pared by 6 bases and J by 9 bases, with 18 bases between. From germline, CDR1 is MDHEN and CDR2 SYDVKM. The CDR3 extends over 15 amino acids. CDR3 nucleotide sequence: TGTGCCAGCAGCAGCCTGGGCAGGGATGTTTCACCCCTCCACTTT. Residues: CASSSLGRDVSPLHF.

This clonotype was recorded a few times. The chain employs TRBV3-1 and TRBJ1-1, with D possibly TRBD1 on 5 matching bases. The germline gives CDR1 LGHDT, CDR2 YNNKEL (reference sequence). This CDR3 has 18 residues. The ends were cut back, 4 bases at V and 1 base at J, with 22 bases in the middle. CDR3 in amino acids: CASSLYDQGPSQNTEAFF. The CDR3 bases are TGTGCCAGCAGCCTGTACGACCAGGGACCTAGCCAGAACACTGAAGCTTTCTTT.

This clonotype occurred many times. The genes are TRBV7-2 and TRBJ1-2; D gene ambiguous. This CDR3 has 13 residues. Germline CDR1 reads SGHTA; CDR2 reads FQGNSA. V was clipped by 7 bases and J by 0 bases, with 9 bases between them. The CDR3 DNA reads as TGTGCCAGCACCTCACAGACTAACTATGGCTACACCTTC. It is translated as CASTSQTNYGYTF.

This clonotype appeared a few times. V usage is TRBV7-6 and J usage is TRBJ2-2, with D unresolved. In germline, CDR1 is SGHVS, CDR2 FNYEAQ. This CDR3 is built from 16 residues. Trimming took off 1 base at V and 6 bases at J, with 15 bases between the two ends. CDR3 in DNA: TGTGCCAGCAGCTTAGGTGTGGGTGCCATACCCGGGGAGCTGTTTTTT. Translating it yields CASSLGVGAIPGELFF. The full variable domain, completed using reference TRBV7-6 and TRBJ2-2, is GAGVSQSPRYKVTKRGQDVALRCDPISGHVSLYWYRQALGQGPEFLTYFNYEAQQDKSGLPNDRFSAERPEGSISTLTIQRTEQRDSAMYRCASSLGVGAIPGELFFGEGSRLTVL.

The chain combines TRBV6-1 with TRBJ1-1; the D is unclear. The germline CDR1 and CDR2 sequences are MNHNS and SASEGT. The CDR3 runs 17 residues. V dropped 0 bases and J dropped 4 bases, with 18 bases sitting between them. In DNA, the CDR3 is TGTGCCAGCAGTGAAGCGGGGAGGATGGTTGGGAGCACTGAAGCTTTCTTT. It yields the protein CASSEAGRMVGSTEAFF.

The table lists this clonotype with many counts. The chain recombines TRBV27 with TRBJ1-4; a weak D match, TRBD1 (6 bases). The CDR3 is 15 amino acids. Germline V gives CDR1 MNHEY, CDR2 SMNVEV (reference sequence). With 4 bases removed from V and 2 bases from J, the gap between germline ends came to 11 bases. CDR3 amino acids: CASSYRGGTNEKLFF. DNA of the CDR3: TGTGCCAGCAGTTACCGAGGGGGGACTAATGAAAAACTGTTTTTT. Variable domain in full (rest from reference TRBV27 and TRBJ1-4): EAQVTQNPRYLITVTGKKLTVTCSQNMNHEYMSWYRQDPGLGLRQIYYSMNVEVTDKGDVPEGYKVSRKEKRNFPLILESPSPNQTSLYFCASSYRGGTNEKLFFGSGTQLSVL.

This clonotype was detected ten times or more. This rearrangement joins TRBV15 to TRBJ2-2; 8 bases are a match to TRBD1. This CDR3 contains 15 residues. Germline CDR1 reads LNHNV; CDR2 reads YYDKDF (reference sequence). Unmatched junction bases numbered 2, after V lost 3 bases and J lost 2 bases. The CDR3 DNA reads TGTGCCACCAGCAGCGGACAGGGAAACACCGGGGAGCTGTTTTTT. Protein: CATSSGQGNTGELFF.

The chain recombines TRBV6-2 or TRBV6-3 with TRBJ2-1; the match to TRBD2 covers 7 bases. Germline V lookup: CDR1 MNHEY, CDR2 SVGEGT. The CDR3 covers 14 residues. J lost 7 bases, V lost 6 bases, and 9 bases had no gene match. CDR3 coding DNA: TGTGCCAGCAGCATGAGCGGGGCAGGGAATGAGCAGTTCTTC. This gives the protein CASSMSGAGNEQFF.

This clonotype was seen many times. The chain employs TRBV7-2 and TRBJ2-3; 8 nucleotides line up with TRBD2. CDR1 and CDR2 from the germline V gene are SGHTA and FQGNSA. The CDR3 is made up of 16 amino acids. The V segment lost 7 bases and the J segment 2 bases; nucleotides outside the gene matches: 11. CDR3 nucleotide sequence: TGTGCCAGCACCTCTGGCGCGGGAGGAATCACAGATACGCAGTATTTT. Translating gives CASTSGAGGITDTQYF.

This clonotype was found a few times. The chain is built from TRBV7-9 and TRBJ2-1; D is unclear. V was trimmed by 3 bases and J by 8 bases, leaving 14 bases between them. Germline V gene sequence: CDR1 SEHNR, CDR2 FQNEAQ (reference sequence). The CDR3 is 14 amino acids. CDR3 DNA sequence: TGTGCCAGCAGCTTTGCTCCCAGACGTTATGAGCAGTTCTTC. Its translation is CASSFAPRRYEQFF.

The chain employs TRBV20-1 and TRBJ2-1; 9 bases map to TRBD2. The CDR3 loop spans 13 amino acids. J gave up 9 bases and V 6 bases, and 9 bases lay outside the gene matches. The V gene's germline CDR1 is DFQATT and CDR2 SNEGSKA (reference sequence). This CDR3 reads CSARLAGVTEQFF. As DNA, the CDR3 is TGCAGTGCCAGGTTAGCGGGAGTGACTGAGCAGTTCTTC.

Many counts were recorded for this clonotype. The chain recombines TRBV14 with TRBJ2-1; TRBD2 aligns across 12 bases. The J segment lost 0 bases and the V segment lost 2 bases, leaving 2 bases of the junction unmatched. This CDR3 is built from 17 residues. Germline V gene data show CDR1 as SGHDN and CDR2 as FVKESK. The CDR3 nucleotides are TGTGCCAGCAGCCAAACTAGCGGGAGGAGCTCCTACAATGAGCAGTTCTTC. This encodes CASSQTSGRSSYNEQFF.

This clonotype was observed a handful of times. The rearrangement joins TRBV28 to TRBJ1-3; 9 bases fit TRBD1. The CDR3 is 15 amino acids. Germline loops: CDR1 MDHEN, CDR2 SYDVKM. Unmatched junction bases numbered 6, after V lost 6 bases and J lost 3 bases. The CDR3 spells CASRLQGALGNTIYF. Here the CDR3 DNA reads TGTGCCAGCAGGTTACAGGGGGCGCTTGGAAACACCATATATTTT.

Details on this clonotype: A read error may be the cause here, since a much bigger clone is one base away. This rearrangement joins TRBV12-3 or TRBV12-4 to TRBJ2-5; 7 bases match TRBD1. The CDR3 is 15 residues long. The CDR3 is CASSPERDSQENQYF. CDR3 DNA: TGTGCCAGCAGTCCCGAAAGGGACAGCCAAGAGAACCAGTACTTC.

This clonotype was detected many times. The CDR3 is CASSLQHSNQPQHF. CDR3 nucleotides: TGTGCCAGCAGCTTACAGCATAGCAATCAGCCCCAGCATTTT. The J gene is TRBJ1-5, the V gene TRBV7-8; no clear D. The germline V and J ends were trimmed by 2 bases and 0 bases, with 5 bases remaining between them. CDR3 length: 14 amino acids. Germline V gene lookup returns CDR1 SGHVS and CDR2 FQNEAQ.

The chain joins TRBV20-1 to TRBJ1-3; 7 positions agree with TRBD1. V was pared by 1 base and J by 2 bases, with 2 bases of the junction left unmatched. Germline-derived CDR1 and CDR2 are DFQATT and SNEGSKA (reference sequence). The CDR3 is 14 residues long. CDR3 in amino acids: CSARVGTAGNTIYF. CDR3 sequence (DNA): TGCAGTGCTAGAGTCGGGACAGCTGGAAACACCATATATTTT.

DNA for the CDR3: TGTGCCAGAAGCTTGGAGGGAGGCGGGACGGTCTCCTACAATGAGCAGTTCTTC. The encoded protein is CARSLEGGGTVSYNEQFF. V is TRBV5-3 and J is TRBJ2-1; D perhaps matches TRBD2 (6 bases). TRBV5-3 is reported as an ORF; its role is uncertain. The CDR3 has 18 amino acids. V dropped 0 bases and J dropped 0 bases, with 16 bases sitting between them.

The chain recombines TRBV6-1 with TRBJ2-5; TRBD2 aligns across 7 bases. Germline V gene sequence: CDR1 MNHNS, CDR2 SASEGT. The CDR3 length is 16 residues. V was clipped by 6 bases and J by 7 bases; unmatched bases: 17. The CDR3 spells CASSLGSGTAKRTQYF. DNA of the CDR3: TGTGCCAGCAGCCTCGGGAGCGGGACGGCCAAGAGGACCCAGTACTTC.

The chain recombines TRBV5-1 with TRBJ2-7; D is possibly TRBD1 (6 bases). The CDR3 loop spans 13 amino acids. Trimming left V 3 bases short and J 7 bases short, with 14 bases between. Germline V gene data show CDR1 as SGHRS and CDR2 as YFSETQ. CDR3 sequence (DNA): TGCGCCAGCAGCTCTGCACAGGGTTGGGAGCAGTACTTC. Its translation is CASSSAQGWEQYF. Together with reference TRBV5-1 and TRBJ2-7, the CDR3 gives the full variable domain: KAGVTQTPRYLIKTRGQQVTLSCSPISGHRSVSWYQQTPGQGLQFLFEYFSETQRNKGNFPGRFSGRQFSNSRSEMNVSTLELGDSALYLCASSSAQGWEQYFGPGTRLTVT.

This clonotype was counted between two and nine times. V usage is TRBV9 and J usage is TRBJ2-1; TRBD2 matches at 7 bases. The junction had 3 bases not matched to a gene; V was cut back by 0 bases and J by 6 bases. The CDR3 loop spans 14 amino acids. In germline, CDR1 is SGDLS, CDR2 YYNGEE. The CDR3 DNA reads TGTGCCAGCAGCGTAGGCTCTAGCGGCAATGAGCAGTTCTTC. Protein: CASSVGSSGNEQFF.

There are many counts of this clonotype. V and J are TRBV29-1 and TRBJ2-1; D is tentatively TRBD1 or TRBD2 (6 bases each). This CDR3 region has 18 residues. Germline-derived CDR1 and CDR2 are SQVTM and ANQGSEA. V was shortened by 1 base and J by 0 bases, with 19 bases between the two germline ends. The CDR3: CSVEGVGGGKSSYNEQFF. The CDR3 coding sequence is TGCAGCGTTGAAGGGGTTGGAGGGGGTAAGAGCTCCTACAATGAGCAGTTCTTC.

The V and J genes are TRBV20-1 and TRBJ2-4, with D possibly being TRBD2 (6 bases). V was trimmed by 4 bases and J by 8 bases, leaving 15 bases between them. The CDR3 covers 13 residues. Germline CDR1 DFQATT, CDR2 SNEGSKA (reference sequence). In DNA, the CDR3 is TGCAGTGCTAATCGGGGGACGGTTGACATTCAGTACTTC. This gives the protein CSANRGTVDIQYF.

V and J are TRBV3-1 and TRBJ2-7, with unresolved D. V lost 2 bases and J 9 bases, leaving 17 bases between the germline ends. Germline V gives CDR1 LGHDT, CDR2 YNNKEL (reference sequence). CDR3 length: 14 residues. The CDR3: CASSQMGTITGQYF. The CDR3 DNA reads as TGTGCCAGCAGCCAAATGGGCACTATAACGGGGCAGTACTTC.

The chain is built from TRBV7-6 and TRBJ2-3, with D possibly matching TRBD2 (6 bases). Trimming pared 5 bases from V and 4 bases from J, leaving 10 bases between. Germline values: CDR1 SGHVS, CDR2 FNYEAQ. The CDR3 contains 13 residues. CDR3 protein: CASSPGSSDTQYF. In nucleotides, the CDR3 is TGTGCCAGCAGCCCCGGGAGTTCAGATACGCAGTATTTT.

This clonotype showed up many times. The chain couples TRBV11-2 to TRBJ2-3, with a tentative D call TRBD2 (5 bases). Trimming shortened V by 1 base and J by 5 bases, and 13 bases separated the two germline ends. The CDR3 covers 15 residues. The germline CDR1 and CDR2 sequences are SGHAT and FQNNGV. The CDR3 coding sequence is TGTGCCAGCAGCTTAGTCGGGCTAGCTGGAGATACGCAGTATTTT. Translated: CASSLVGLAGDTQYF.

The chain couples TRBV6-5 to TRBJ1-2, with a weak D call TRBD1 (5 bases). CDR1 and CDR2 (germline): MNHEY, SVGAGI. The germline V and J ends were trimmed by 0 bases and 2 bases, with 13 bases remaining between them. The CDR3 covers 16 residues. The chain's CDR3 is CASSYSEWSGNYGYTF. CDR3 nucleotides: TGTGCCAGCAGTTACTCCGAATGGTCAGGGAACTATGGCTACACCTTC.

This sequence joins TRBV11-2 and TRBJ2-5; D is uncertain. CDR3 length: 13 residues. CDR1 is SGHAT and CDR2 is FQNNGV in the germline V gene. V gave up 3 bases and J gave up 3 bases, with 8 bases separating them. Here the CDR3 DNA reads TGTGCCAGCAGCTTCGCTCGGGAAGAGACCCAGTACTTC. It specifies CASSFAREETQYF. Using reference TRBV11-2 and TRBJ2-5 for the parts outside the CDR3, the full variable domain is EAGVAQSPRYKIIEKRQSVAFWCNPISGHATLYWYQQILGQGPKLLIQFQNNGVVDDSQLPKDRFSAERLKGVDSTLKIQPAKLEDSAVYLCASSFAREETQYFGPGTRLLVL.

This rearrangement joins TRBV10-3 to TRBJ1-2; D uncertain. Germline V gene lookup returns CDR1 ENHRY and CDR2 SYGVKD. This CDR3 contains 14 residues. Trimming left V 8 bases short and J 1 base short, with 14 bases between. The CDR3 spells CAIYDGAVNYGYTF. Here the CDR3 DNA reads TGTGCCATCTACGACGGAGCAGTTAACTATGGCTACACCTTC.

This clonotype appeared a few times. V gene TRBV29-1 combines with J gene TRBJ2-1; 10 bases agree with TRBD2. The junction had 10 bases not matched to a gene; V was cut back by 6 bases and J by 8 bases. Germline CDR1 reads SQVTM; CDR2 reads ANQGSEA. There are 14 residues in the CDR3. The DNA of the CDR3 is TGCAGCGTACCTCGACTAGCGGGTATCGATGAGCAGTTCTTC. Its protein is CSVPRLAGIDEQFF.